The TCR beta chain described here comes from a study of blood T cell repertoires in COVID-19. V lost 5 bases and J lost 6; bases outside the gene matches: 4. The CDR3 loop spans 14 amino acids. The V gene's germline CDR1 is PRHDT and CDR2 FYEKMQ (reference sequence). Method: immunoSEQ multiplex PCR; TCRdb's copy keeps in-frame clones and lacks some. The profile shows about 270,000 clones, over 80% of them singletons. The clonotype comes from a young woman with acute COVID-19. The rearrangement joins TRBV13 to TRBJ2-1, with 10 bases identical to TRBD2. Material for sequencing was PBMCs or T cells enriched from blood (not recorded which). CDR3 sequence (DNA): TGTGCCAGCAGCACCGGGACTAGCGTCAATGAGCAGTTCTTC. Its protein is CASSTGTSVNEQFF.